These 16 T cell receptor beta chains were all obtained from the same sample, sequenced in a study of T cell changes during pregnancy in multiple sclerosis. Repertoires were generated with immunoSEQ multiplex PCR, while TCRdb's copy carries only in-frame clones and drops some. The data contain around 88,000 clones, approximately 92% of them singletons. The starting material was peripheral blood, obtained in the first trimester of pregnancy. All receptors derive from a female donor with multiple sclerosis, enrolled in a pregnancy study.

The V and J genes are TRBV5-1 and TRBJ1-1, with 10 bases lining up with TRBD1. The CDR3 sequence is 14 residues long. Trimming at V came to 5 bases and at J to 1 base, leaving 2 bases not matched to a gene. The V gene's germline CDR1 is SGHRS and CDR2 YFSETQ. CDR3: CASRGQGGNTEAFF. The DNA of the CDR3 is TGCGCCAGCAGAGGACAGGGGGGGAACACTGAAGCTTTCTTT. Full variable domain (outside the CDR3, taken from reference TRBV5-1 and TRBJ1-1): KAGVTQTPRYLIKTRGQQVTLSCSPISGHRSVSWYQQTPGQGLQFLFEYFSETQRNKGNFPGRFSGRQFSNSRSEMNVSTLELGDSALYLCASRGQGGNTEAFFGQGTRLTVV.

The rearrangement links TRBV4-2 to TRBJ1-4, with 7 positions matching TRBD1. Looked up from germline, CDR1 is LGHNA and CDR2 is YNFKEQ. CDR3 length: 15 residues. V was clipped by 1 base and J by 8 bases; unmatched bases: 7. This chain's CDR3 is CASSQGAGGVEKLFF. The CDR3 DNA is TGTGCCAGCAGCCAAGGGGCAGGGGGTGTCGAAAAACTGTTTTTT.

The CDR3 region is CASRRPGQGHNEQFF. CDR3 nucleotides: TGTGCCAGCAGGAGACCGGGACAGGGCCACAATGAGCAGTTCTTC. This chain connects TRBV5-4 to TRBJ2-1; 9 positions match TRBD1. The V gene end was trimmed by 5 bases and the J gene end by 5 bases; junction bases not matched to a gene: 8. The germline V gene has CDR1 SGHNT and CDR2 YYREEE (reference sequence). The CDR3 runs to 15 residues.

The chain carries TRBV5-6 and TRBJ2-7; unclear D gene. Per the germline V gene, CDR1 is SGHDT and CDR2 is YYEEEE. The CDR3 is 15 residues long. Trimming removed 2 bases at V and 3 bases at J, with 15 bases between. CDR3 loop: CASSFTTGAGYEQYF. The CDR3 coding sequence is TGTGCCAGCAGCTTCACGACTGGCGCCGGCTACGAGCAGTACTTC.

The chain combines TRBV27 with TRBJ2-1; D remains ambiguous. Germline CDR1 is MNHEY and CDR2 is SMNVEV (reference sequence). This CDR3 contains 14 residues. Trimming cost V 3 bases and J 4 bases, with 10 bases left between them. This chain's CDR3 is CASSLSALYNEQFF. CDR3 in DNA: TGTGCCAGCAGTTTGAGCGCCCTGTACAATGAGCAGTTCTTC.

The CDR3 is CAISDRVPEPQHF. The CDR3 coding sequence is TGTGCCATCAGTGACAGGGTTCCTGAGCCCCAGCATTTT. The chain employs TRBV10-3 and TRBJ1-5; perhaps TRBD1 as D (5 bases). The CDR3 is 13 residues long. Trimming shortened V by 3 bases and J by 8 bases, and 11 bases separated the two germline ends. Germline V lookup: CDR1 ENHRY, CDR2 SYGVKD.

The chain links TRBV18 to TRBJ2-2; D is possibly TRBD2 (5 bases). Trimming stripped 3 bases from V and 4 bases from J, with 12 bases between. The CDR3 sequence is 15 residues long. Germline CDR1 KGHSH, CDR2 LQKENI. The CDR3 nucleotides are TGTGCCAGCTCACCCGTAAAGGGAGTCACCGGGGAGCTGTTTTTT. This sequence encodes CASSPVKGVTGELFF.

This rearrangement joins TRBV19 to TRBJ2-7; 7 bases are shared with TRBD2. CDR1 and CDR2 (germline): LNHDA, SQIVND (reference sequence). The CDR3 contains 15 residues. J was trimmed by 2 bases and V by 1 base; bases with no gene match: 5. The CDR3 coding sequence is TGTGCCAGTAGTATAGGTCTAGCGGATACCTACGAGCAGTACTTC. As protein: CASSIGLADTYEQYF. The entire variable domain, with the rest obtained from reference TRBV19 and TRBJ2-7, is as follows: DGGITQSPKYLFRKEGQNVTLSCEQNLNHDAMYWYRQDPGQGLRLIYYSQIVNDFQKGDIAEGYSVSREKKESFPLTVTSAQKNPTAFYLCASSIGLADTYEQYFGPGTRLTVT.

The genes are TRBV19 and TRBJ2-4; TRBD2 matches at 7 bases. Germline V lookup: CDR1 LNHDA, CDR2 SQIVND (reference sequence). V shed 5 bases and J 8 bases; nucleotides not matched to a gene: 12. The CDR3 is 15 residues long. CDR3 amino acids: CASSYLGGSWDIQYF. CDR3 nucleotide sequence: TGTGCCAGTAGTTATCTCGGGGGGAGTTGGGACATTCAGTACTTC. The variable domain in full, completed from reference TRBV19 and TRBJ2-4, reads DGGITQSPKYLFRKEGQNVTLSCEQNLNHDAMYWYRQDPGQGLRLIYYSQIVNDFQKGDIAEGYSVSREKKESFPLTVTSAQKNPTAFYLCASSYLGGSWDIQYFGAGTRLSVL.

The chain employs TRBV5-5 and TRBJ2-7; 10 bases are shared with TRBD2. Germline V gene lookup returns CDR1 SGHKS and CDR2 YYEKEE (reference sequence). The CDR3 has 16 amino acids. Trimming removed 4 bases from V and 2 bases from J; junction bases left unmatched: 9. CDR3 coding DNA: TGTGCCAGCAGCGAGATCATCCTAGCGGGGGCCTACGAGCAGTACTTC. Its protein is CASSEIILAGAYEQYF. Full variable domain (remainder filled in from reference TRBV5-5 and TRBJ2-7): DAGVTQSPTHLIKTRGQQVTLRCSPISGHKSVSWYQQVLGQGPQFIFQYYEKEERGRGNFPDRFSARQFPNYSSELNVNALLLGDSALYLCASSEIILAGAYEQYFGPGTRLTVT.

V gene TRBV9 combines with J gene TRBJ2-1, with TRBD1 identical over 9 bases. Germline V gene lookup returns CDR1 SGDLS and CDR2 YYNGEE. The trim removed 0 bases at V and 7 bases at J, leaving 5 bases unmatched. CDR3 size: 15 residues. CDR3 loop: CASSVGYRGHNEQFF. The DNA for the CDR3 is TGTGCCAGCAGCGTAGGTTACAGGGGGCATAATGAGCAGTTCTTC.

This clone was recorded only once. The chain uses TRBV25-1 and TRBJ1-5, with 7 positions matching TRBD1. Germline assignment: CDR1 MGHDK and CDR2 SYGVNS. The length of the CDR3 is 18 residues. Trimming removed 7 bases from V and 0 bases from J; junction bases left unmatched: 15. Here the CDR3 reads CASTHYRDSGLSNQPQHF. The CDR3 DNA reads as TGTGCCAGCACGCACTACCGGGACAGTGGGCTTAGCAATCAGCCCCAGCATTTT.

V and J are TRBV29-1 and TRBJ2-5, with D possibly matching TRBD2 (6 bases). The J call may be in error: the DNA end matches TRBJ2-7 better. The length of the CDR3 is 12 residues. Per germline, CDR1 SQVTM and CDR2 ANQGSEA. The CDR3 sequence: CSAVGLLYEQYF. The CDR3 DNA is TGCAGCGCTGTGGGACTCCTCTACGAGCAGTACTTC.

This clone was counted only a few times. The chain combines TRBV5-1 with TRBJ1-2, with a possible D match to TRBD1 (6 bases). The germline CDR1 and CDR2 sequences are SGHRS and YFSETQ. The CDR3 has 14 residues. The V gene lost 1 base and the J gene lost 8 bases, with 15 bases spanning the gap. CDR3 amino acids: CASSLFSGELGYTF. CDR3 bases: TGCGCCAGCAGCTTGTTTTCAGGGGAATTAGGCTACACCTTC.

V and J are TRBV10-3 and TRBJ2-7, with D possibly being TRBD1 (5 bases). V was shortened by 8 bases and J by 0 bases, with 20 bases between the two germline ends. The CDR3 consists of 16 residues. Germline lookup yields CDR1 ENHRY and CDR2 SYGVKD. CDR3 DNA: TGTGCCATCCGTCAAGGGTCGCAGGGAACCTCCTACGAGCAGTACTTC. Protein product: CAIRQGSQGTSYEQYF.

The CDR3 loop reads CASSSLPQTENNEQFF. The CDR3 coding sequence is TGCGCCAGCAGCTCTCTGCCACAGACAGAAAACAATGAGCAGTTCTTC. The V call is TRBV5-1, the J call TRBJ2-1, with D perhaps TRBD1 (5 bases). The CDR3 consists of 16 residues. Germline V CDR1 and CDR2: SGHRS, YFSETQ. Between the trimmed V and J ends, which lost 3 bases and 5 bases, there was a span of 18 bases.